This T cell receptor beta chain was recorded in a study of T-cell memory formation after mild COVID-19 (TCRdb year 2021). As for the study more broadly: TCR sequence clusters from the two donors were found to be largely donor specific. In a couple of donors, T-cell clones that expanded and contracted after mild COVID-19 were tracked by sequencing TCRalpha and TCRbeta repertoires over time. The cohort comprised two young, previously healthy adult volunteers, one female and one male.

V loses 0 bases of germline sequence and J loses 6 bases, and the interval between the two ends is 12 bases. Reading the germline V gene gives CDR1 SGHAT and CDR2 FQNNGV. Including the terminal cysteine and phenylalanine, the CDR3 comprises 14 residues. Of the read, only the CDR3 DNA is kept; its 42 bases are in frame from base 1. A word on this clonotype: The specificity of this receptor is unknown. Within one base of it there is no much larger clone, and no base qualities were kept.

For sequencing, an Illumina NovaSeq 6000 was employed. TCRalpha and TCRbeta cDNA libraries were constructed by 5'RACE with constant-segment primers, with sample barcodes and unique molecular identifiers being introduced. Trizol reagent was used to extract RNA from every sample. Amplification of the libraries took two PCR steps, and the second step added a second sample barcode plus Illumina TruSeq adapters. Sequencing of the libraries was done on an Illumina NovaSeq, producing 2 x 150 bp paired-end reads. The authors' analysis ran thus. With migec v1.2.7, reads were demultiplexed and then collapsed into UMI-guided consensus sequences. Using mixcr v2.1.11, UMI consensuses were aligned to TRA and TRB V and J templates and then assembled into clonotypes. Expanded or contracted clonotypes were those called significant by both edgeR and NoisET, with noise models trained on biological replicates. For edgeR calls, the cutoffs were a false discovery rate-adjusted p below 0.01 and a log2 fold-change threshold of 1. As an exploratory analysis of dynamics, max-normalized trajectories of the 1000 most abundant clonotypes were examined by PCA with hierarchical clustering. Each responding clone was given a CD4 or CD8 phenotype based on the CD4+ and CD8+ repertoires, which had been sequenced separately. Starting from the raw public reads, TCRdb applied fastp trimming at Q25, assembled clones with MiXCR and retained in-frame beta chains. Every distinct CDR3 protein forms one entry, paired with its most common genes and DNA. None of the V and J calls come from the authors' own analysis; TCRdb made them. This sample has tens of thousands of distinct CDR3 sequences in its table, and about 16% of those were observed once. The ten largest clones take up around 1.4% of the sample.

Overall study outcomes, separate from this receptor: Clones that contracted from day 15 to 85 showed balanced CD4/CD8 phenotypes, whereas a second wave of clones that expanded from day 15 to 37 leaned towards CD4+. Contracting CD4+ clones turned up mainly in the CM and EM memory subsets, whereas EMRA was where CD8+ clones were enriched. The study covered only a couple of mild cases, and larger cohorts including severe cases with pre-infection samples were considered necessary. Some responding clones were detected in pre-infection memory, which suggested that pre-existing cross-reactive memory T cells had joined the SARS-CoV-2 response. SARS-CoV-2 specificity of the second-wave clones peaking on day 37 was not confirmed.

PBMCs were isolated by Ficoll-Paque density gradient centrifugation. The sample taken for sequencing was PBMCs or a T cell subset sorted from them (not recorded which). This clonotype was sampled from an adult who had mild COVID-19 (a few samples of this study predate the infection). The sample titles of this study are shuffled in the database, so cell type and time point are left out. The chain is encoded by TRBV11-2 joined to TRBJ2-7, with the D gene call left open. The CDR3 sequence is CASSLDRASSEQYF. The sequenced DNA: TGTGCCAGCAGCTTAGATCGAGCGAGCTCCGAGCAGTACTTC.